Below, 16 T cell receptor beta chains from the same sample are listed, as sequenced in a study of cytomegalovirus exposure and HLA in healthy donors. PCR involved 60 Vbeta and 13 Jbeta primers. Assay: immunoSEQ multiplex PCR; the TCRdb copy retains only in-frame clones and omits some. This sample has approximately 130,000 clones, with approximately 80% found just once. The sample comprised PBMCs. The source of these receptors is a woman aged 18-35 years in good health and CMV-seronegative.

This sequence joins TRBV5-8 and TRBJ2-3; 9 bases match TRBD2. Germline V gene lookup returns CDR1 SGHTS and CDR2 YDEGEE. This CDR3 spans 14 amino acids. V was clipped by 2 bases and J by 5 bases; unmatched bases: 3. CDR3 bases: TGTGCCAGCAGCTTAGCGGGAGGCAAAGATACGCAGTATTTT. Translated, it gives CASSLAGGKDTQYF. The whole variable domain, filled in from reference TRBV5-8 and TRBJ2-3, reads EAGVTQSPTHLIKTRGQQATLRCSPISGHTSVYWYQQALGLGLQFLLWYDEGEERNRGNFPPRFSGRQFPNYSSELNVNALELEDSALYLCASSLAGGKDTQYFGPGTRLTVL.

The J gene is TRBJ1-3, the V gene TRBV6-5; TRBD1 agrees at 8 bases. V trimming: 2 bases; J trimming: 7 bases; junction bases outside the gene matches: 4. The germline V gene has CDR1 MNHEY and CDR2 SVGAGI. The CDR3 consists of 14 residues. This CDR3 is CASSYQGAGNTIYF. In DNA, the CDR3 is TGTGCCAGCAGTTACCAGGGGGCAGGGAACACCATATATTTT.

As concerns this clone: Compared with germline, one end of the junction differs, possibly owing to a read error. The chain couples TRBV7-9 to TRBJ1-1; perhaps TRBD1 as D (5 bases). CDR1 and CDR2 from the germline V gene are SEHNR and FQNEAQ (reference sequence). The CDR3 contains 15 residues. The CDR3 loop reads CSSSLFSSGAGEAFF. In DNA form, the CDR3 reads TGTTCCAGCAGCTTATTCTCGAGTGGGGCCGGAGAAGCTTTCTTT.

The chain combines TRBV25-1 with TRBJ1-5; no definite D call. Trimming left V 7 bases short and J 3 bases short, with 13 bases between. The CDR3 runs to 14 residues. Germline values: CDR1 MGHDK, CDR2 SYGVNS. The CDR3 region has the DNA TGTGCCAGCACCGCCCCGGGTACCAATCAGCCCCAGCATTTT. It yields the protein CASTAPGTNQPQHF.

This rearrangement joins TRBV4-1 to TRBJ1-5, with 9 bases identical to TRBD1. Germline loops: CDR1 MGHRA, CDR2 YSYEKL. The V gene end was trimmed by 1 base and the J gene end by 5 bases; junction bases not matched to a gene: 0. The CDR3 contains 14 residues. The CDR3: CASSQGQGDQPQHF. The CDR3 bases are TGCGCCAGCAGCCAAGGACAGGGGGATCAGCCCCAGCATTTT.

The V call is TRBV7-9, the J call TRBJ2-5, with a weak D call TRBD1 (5 bases). Trimming pared 1 base from V and 5 bases from J, leaving 11 bases between. This CDR3 has 14 amino acids. Germline V gene data show CDR1 as SEHNR and CDR2 as FQNEAQ (reference sequence). CDR3 sequence: CASSLGSGWETQYF. The CDR3 nucleotides are TGTGCCAGCAGCTTAGGGTCAGGGTGGGAGACCCAGTACTTC.

The V call is TRBV19, the J call TRBJ1-2; 9 nucleotides line up with TRBD1. J gave up 7 bases and V 5 bases, and 14 bases lay outside the gene matches. Germline V gene data show CDR1 as LNHDA and CDR2 as SQIVND (reference sequence). This CDR3 comprises 16 residues. CDR3 DNA: TGTGCCAGTAGTCCGTCCCCGGGACAGGGCGGGGCTGGCTACACCTTC. It yields the protein CASSPSPGQGGAGYTF.

This clone was observed a single time. The chain combines TRBV4-1 with TRBJ2-2; D call uncertain. Germline V gene sequence: CDR1 MGHRA, CDR2 YSYEKL. The CDR3 loop spans 15 amino acids. The ends were cut back, 4 bases at V and 1 base at J, with 10 bases in the middle. DNA of the CDR3: TGCGCCAGCAGCCTCCAGGTTCTGAACACCGGGGAGCTGTTTTTT. Protein sequence: CASSLQVLNTGELFF.

V gene TRBV19 combines with J gene TRBJ2-5; 13 nucleotides line up with TRBD2. The CDR3 extends over 17 amino acids. V gave up 2 bases and J gave up 1 base; unmatched junction bases: 4. Germline CDR1 LNHDA, CDR2 SQIVND (reference sequence). The DNA of the CDR3 is TGTGCCAGTAGTATATGGGGACTAGCGGGGACCCAAGAGACCCAGTACTTC. Translated, it gives CASSIWGLAGTQETQYF.

V usage is TRBV6-1 and J usage is TRBJ2-1; 11 bases fit TRBD2. The CDR3 extends over 13 amino acids. Germline V gene sequence: CDR1 MNHNS, CDR2 SASEGT. Unmatched junction bases numbered 4, after V lost 8 bases and J lost 7 bases. The CDR3 DNA reads TGTGCCAGCCGACTAGCGGGACCAAATGAGCAGTTCTTC. Protein sequence: CASRLAGPNEQFF.

The V call is TRBV4-3, the J call TRBJ1-1, with a tentative D call TRBD1 (6 bases). The V and J ends lost 3 bases and 5 bases respectively, with 16 bases between them. CDR1 is LGHNA, CDR2 YSLEER, per germline. The CDR3 covers 15 residues. The CDR3 DNA sequence: TGCGCCAGCAGCCACCTACAGGGAGAGCGGACTGAAGCTTTCTTT. Translating it yields CASSHLQGERTEAFF.

This clone came up once. The identical CDR3 is also encoded by other nucleotide sequences in the sample. CDR3 amino acids: CASSLDSSYEQYF. The DNA of the CDR3 is TGTGCCAGCAGCTTGGACAGCTCCTACGAGCAGTACTTC. The gene calls are TRBV7-9 and TRBJ2-7; tentative D call: TRBD1 (6 bases). The CDR3 is 13 amino acids. Germline assignment: CDR1 SEHNR and CDR2 FQNEAQ (reference sequence). Trimming took off 3 bases at V and 0 bases at J, with 6 bases between the two ends.

The CDR3 sequence is CASKPVRSSYGYTF. In DNA form, the CDR3 reads TGTGCCAGCAAACCGGTGCGGTCTAGCTATGGCTACACCTTC. The chain employs TRBV28 and TRBJ1-2; no clear D. The V gene lost 7 bases and the J gene lost 4 bases, with 16 bases spanning the gap. The CDR3 spans 14 residues. CDR1 is MDHEN, CDR2 SYDVKM, per germline.

The rearrangement joins TRBV25-1 to TRBJ1-1; D perhaps matches TRBD1 (5 bases). V was shortened by 3 bases and J by 2 bases, with 13 bases between the two germline ends. The CDR3 is 15 residues long. Germline V gene data show CDR1 as MGHDK and CDR2 as SYGVNS. Here the CDR3 DNA reads TGTGCCAGCAGTGATCCAAGGGGTGGAAACACTGAAGCTTTCTTT. As protein: CASSDPRGGNTEAFF.

V usage is TRBV6-1 and J usage is TRBJ2-7; weak D call: TRBD1 (5 bases). The CDR3 spans 14 residues. V was cut by 2 bases and J by 2 bases, with 10 bases left in between. Germline CDR1 and CDR2: MNHNS and SASEGT. CDR3 nucleotide sequence: TGTGCCAGCAGTGAATCCTTAGGGGCCTACGAGCAGTACTTC. This encodes CASSESLGAYEQYF.

The gene calls are TRBV5-1 and TRBJ2-7, with D possibly matching TRBD1 (5 bases). The CDR3 has 12 residues. V lost 4 bases and J lost 6, with 11 bases in between. Germline V gives CDR1 SGHRS, CDR2 YFSETQ. CDR3 loop: CASSRIDSEQYF. Here the CDR3 DNA reads TGCGCCAGCAGCCGGATCGACAGCGAGCAGTACTTC.